This T cell receptor beta chain was documented in a study of PD-L1 blockade in urothelial cancer. TCRdb keeps only in-frame clones here, not all; method: immunoSEQ multiplex PCR. The table has about 36,000 clones, around four fifths seen once. Germline V lookup: CDR1 SGDLS, CDR2 YYNGEE. The V gene end was trimmed by 3 bases and the J gene end by 0 bases; junction bases not matched to a gene: 1. CDR3 size: 15 residues. The time point: peripheral blood 6 weeks after treatment start. The sequence was collected from a man aged 35 to 55 with urothelial cancer. The chain carries TRBV9 and TRBJ2-1, with 9 positions matching TRBD1. The source was PBMCs, collected around atezolizumab (anti-PD-L1) treatment. The CDR3 loop is CASSAQGASYNEQFF. DNA for the CDR3: TGTGCCAGCAGCGCACAGGGGGCCTCCTACAATGAGCAGTTCTTC.